This passage covers 26 T cell receptor beta chains from one sample sequenced in a study of blood T cell repertoires in COVID-19. Profiled with immunoSEQ multiplex PCR; TCRdb holds only in-frame clones, not every one. The sample lists fewer than 600,000 clones, about 88% seen once, with approximately 0.9% in the top ten. Sequences were obtained from peripheral blood. These TCRs come from a man younger than 30 with COVID-19, enrolled during active disease.

The chain employs TRBV19 and TRBJ1-4; D possibly corresponds to TRBD1 (5 bases). CDR1 and CDR2 from the germline V gene are LNHDA and SQIVND (reference sequence). With 5 bases removed from V and 5 bases from J, the gap between germline ends came to 12 bases. This CDR3 is built from 14 residues. The CDR3 here is CASSSRAGNEKLFF. For the CDR3, the DNA is TGTGCCAGTAGTTCCAGGGCGGGGAATGAAAAACTGTTTTTT.

V gene TRBV7-9 combines with J gene TRBJ2-7; the D is unclear. Germline V gives CDR1 SEHNR, CDR2 FQNEAQ (reference sequence). The CDR3 runs to 15 residues. With 5 bases removed from V and 6 bases from J, the gap between germline ends came to 20 bases. CDR3 sequence (DNA): TGTGCCAGCAGCCCCAGCGCCCAGCCTCCAAGCGAGCAGTACTTC. Translated, it gives CASSPSAQPPSEQYF.

The rearrangement links TRBV2 to TRBJ1-4; TRBD1 agrees at 7 bases. Germline-derived CDR1 and CDR2 are SNHLY and FYNNEI. This CDR3 has 15 amino acids. Unmatched junction bases numbered 0, after V lost 2 bases and J lost 0 bases. In DNA, the CDR3 is TGTGCCAGCAGTGAACAGGGGGCAACTAATGAAAAACTGTTTTTT. Translated: CASSEQGATNEKLFF.

This chain links TRBV7-9 with TRBJ2-2; D is unresolved. CDR3 length equals 16 residues. The V and J ends lost 4 bases and 0 bases respectively, with 12 bases between them. Germline CDR1 SEHNR, CDR2 FQNEAQ (reference sequence). The CDR3 bases are TGTGCCAGCAGCTCGCTGCCAGATGCGAACACCGGGGAGCTGTTTTTT. Translation gives CASSSLPDANTGELFF.

The chain employs TRBV29-1 and TRBJ2-7; no reliable D call. Germline V gene lookup returns CDR1 SQVTM and CDR2 ANQGSEA. Between the trimmed V and J ends, which lost 5 bases and 2 bases, there was a span of 7 bases. This CDR3 has 11 amino acids. The chain's CDR3 is CSVSSTYEQYF. In DNA form, the CDR3 reads TGCAGCGTTTCCAGTACCTACGAGCAGTACTTC.

The rearrangement uses TRBV5-1 and TRBJ2-7; 10 nucleotides align to TRBD1. V lost 4 bases, J lost 2 bases, and 9 bases stayed unmatched. Germline V gene data show CDR1 as SGHRS and CDR2 as YFSETQ. The CDR3 length is 16 residues. CDR3 protein: CASSGTGTGVTYEQYF. DNA for the CDR3: TGCGCCAGCAGCGGAACCGGGACAGGGGTAACCTACGAGCAGTACTTC.

The chain links TRBV5-4 to TRBJ1-2, with TRBD1 matching over 7 bases. The CDR3 consists of 15 residues. Germline trimming cut 4 bases from V and 3 bases from J; bases unmatched to any gene: 9. CDR1 is SGHNT, CDR2 YYREEE, per germline (reference sequence). CDR3 protein: CASSAQTGQYYGYTF. CDR3 coding DNA: TGTGCCAGCAGCGCCCAGACAGGGCAGTACTATGGCTACACCTTC.

The chain uses TRBV13 and TRBJ2-1, with D possibly TRBD2 on 6 matching bases. V lost 2 bases and J lost 5, with 13 bases in between. Germline values: CDR1 PRHDT, CDR2 FYEKMQ (reference sequence). This CDR3 has 15 amino acids. The CDR3 sequence: CASSLKISGHNEQFF. In nucleotides, the CDR3 is TGTGCCAGCAGCTTAAAGATTAGCGGCCACAATGAGCAGTTCTTC.

The chain uses TRBV15 and TRBJ1-1; 7 nucleotides agree with TRBD1. Germline lookup yields CDR1 LNHNV and CDR2 YYDKDF (reference sequence). V lost 0 bases and J lost 5; bases outside the gene matches: 9. This CDR3 is 16 amino acids long. The DNA for the CDR3 is TGTGCCACCAGCAGAGAGAGACTCGTCAGGGGGACTGAAGCTTTCTTT. Encoded protein: CATSRERLVRGTEAFF.

V is TRBV3-1 (or the pseudogene TRBV3-2) and J is TRBJ1-1; 8 nucleotides line up with TRBD1. Germline CDR1 is LGHDT and CDR2 is YNNKEL (reference sequence). This CDR3 comprises 14 residues. Trimming removed 4 bases from V and 4 bases from J; junction bases left unmatched: 5. This chain's CDR3 is CASSPWTGSTEAFF. DNA of the CDR3: TGTGCCAGCAGCCCATGGACAGGGAGCACTGAAGCTTTCTTT.

The J gene is TRBJ2-1, the V gene TRBV7-9, with 9 bases that match TRBD1. Germline CDR1 reads SEHNR; CDR2 reads FQNEAQ (reference sequence). The CDR3 covers 15 residues. J lost 5 bases, V lost 5 bases, and 7 bases had no gene match. CDR3 loop: CASSAAGTGNNEQFF. CDR3 DNA sequence: TGTGCCAGCAGCGCCGCCGGGACAGGGAACAATGAGCAGTTCTTC.

This clone was recorded once. This chain connects TRBV12-5 to TRBJ1-6; D is possibly TRBD1 (5 bases). The length of the CDR3 is 16 residues. Germline loops: CDR1 LGHNT, CDR2 FRNRAP. The V and J ends lost 0 bases and 4 bases respectively, with 10 bases between them. CDR3: CASGLVQDTYNSPLHF. The CDR3 DNA sequence: TGTGCTAGTGGTTTGGTACAGGATACATATAATTCACCCCTCCACTTT.

For the CDR3, the DNA is TGTGCCAGCAGCTTAATTGGAGGGTCAACTGAAGCTTTCTTT. Translation: CASSLIGGSTEAFF. V gene TRBV11-2 combines with J gene TRBJ1-1; D gene uncertain. The V gene lost 2 bases and the J gene lost 5 bases, with 12 bases spanning the gap. This CDR3 is 14 amino acids long. CDR1 SGHAT and CDR2 FQNNGV come from the germline V gene.

CDR3 loop: CARRREETQYF. The CDR3 DNA reads TGCGCCCGCCGGAGGGAAGAGACCCAGTACTTC. This sequence joins TRBV5-1 and TRBJ2-5, with a tentative D call TRBD2 (6 bases). V shed 10 bases and J shed 3 bases, with 10 bases lying between them. Germline V gene sequence: CDR1 SGHRS, CDR2 YFSETQ. The CDR3 length is 11 residues.

The rearrangement joins TRBV18 to TRBJ2-5; possibly TRBD1 for D (5 bases). Trimming removed 3 bases from V and 3 bases from J, with 20 bases in between. The CDR3 sequence is 17 residues long. Germline V gene lookup returns CDR1 KGHSH and CDR2 LQKENI. For the CDR3, the DNA is TGTGCCAGCTCACCCGAATCTTGGCAGGGTCCAGAAGAGACCCAGTACTTC. Its translation: CASSPESWQGPEETQYF.

The chain links TRBV9 to TRBJ2-7, with 9 bases matching TRBD1. The germline gives CDR1 SGDLS, CDR2 YYNGEE. Trimming cost V 4 bases and J 7 bases; bases outside gene matches: 12. This CDR3 has 15 residues. The CDR3 DNA is TGTGCCAGCAGCCATACAGGGGGCATTTCGGGGGAGCAGTACTTC. Residues: CASSHTGGISGEQYF. The full variable domain, its missing parts supplied by reference TRBV9 and TRBJ2-7, is DSGVTQTPKHLITATGQRVTLRCSPRSGDLSVYWYQQSLDQGLQFLIQYYNGEERAKGNILERFSAQQFPDLHSELNLSSLELGDSALYFCASSHTGGISGEQYFGPGTRLTVT.

The genes are TRBV3-1 (or the pseudogene TRBV3-2) and TRBJ2-1; D gene uncertain. The CDR3 spans 16 residues. The germline gives CDR1 LGHDT, CDR2 YNNKEL (reference sequence). The ends were cut back, 0 bases at V and 4 bases at J, with 13 bases in the middle. The CDR3: CASSQEGLGRYNEQFF. The CDR3 region has the DNA TGTGCCAGCAGCCAAGAAGGTCTGGGCAGATACAATGAGCAGTTCTTC.

The genes are TRBV7-2 and TRBJ2-2; tentative D call: TRBD1 (6 bases). Per germline, CDR1 SGHTA and CDR2 FQGNSA. With 5 bases removed from V and 1 base from J, the gap between germline ends came to 14 bases. The CDR3 is 16 residues long. CDR3 in amino acids: CASSLDGTMNTGELFF. The CDR3 DNA sequence: TGTGCCAGCAGCCTAGACGGGACAATGAACACCGGGGAGCTGTTTTTT.

V gene TRBV29-1 combines with J gene TRBJ1-1, with 7 positions matching TRBD1. This CDR3 spans 15 amino acids. Trimming took 6 bases from V and 1 from J; bases not matched to a gene: 11. CDR1 and CDR2 (germline): SQVTM, ANQGSEA. The CDR3 protein is CSVRVGTASNTEAFF. CDR3 in DNA: TGCAGCGTCCGAGTCGGGACAGCGTCGAACACTGAAGCTTTCTTT.

The chain is built from TRBV3-1 (or the pseudogene TRBV3-2) and TRBJ2-1, with D perhaps TRBD2 (5 bases). CDR1 and CDR2 from the germline V gene are LGHDT and YNNKEL (reference sequence). The V end was cut by 2 bases, the J end by 3 bases, with 14 bases between. The CDR3 sequence is 16 residues long. The CDR3 region has the DNA TGTGCCAGCAGCCAAATGACTTTCACTAGCTACAATGAGCAGTTCTTC. This translates into CASSQMTFTSYNEQFF.

In its sample, this clone was seen a few times. The chain links TRBV2 to TRBJ2-2, with 7 bases fitting TRBD2. The J segment lost 7 bases and the V segment lost 7 bases, leaving 12 bases of the junction unmatched. Germline CDR1 SNHLY, CDR2 FYNNEI. CDR3 length: 15 residues. CDR3 nucleotide sequence: TGTGCCAGCAAGGTCCGGAGCGGGGCTGTCGGGGAGCTGTTTTTT. Translating it yields CASKVRSGAVGELFF.

The J gene is TRBJ1-2, the V gene TRBV7-8; the D gene is possibly TRBD1 (5 bases). Germline CDR1 is SGHVS and CDR2 is FQNEAQ. The ends were cut back, 5 bases at V and 6 bases at J, with 10 bases in the middle. The CDR3 loop spans 12 amino acids. Written as DNA, the CDR3 is TGTGCCAGCAGCCGGTGGGGGGATGGCTACACCTTC. Protein product: CASSRWGDGYTF.

The chain employs TRBV10-2 and TRBJ1-4; weak D call: TRBD1 (6 bases). V lost 4 bases and J lost 5, with 8 bases in between. In germline, CDR1 is WSHSY, CDR2 SAAADI. The CDR3 has 13 residues. CDR3 region: CASSGTVNEKLFF. DNA for the CDR3: TGCGCCAGCAGTGGGACAGTAAATGAAAAACTGTTTTTT.

The chain carries TRBV29-1 and TRBJ1-1; weak D call: TRBD1 (5 bases). V lost 7 bases, J lost 4 bases, and 16 bases lay in between. This CDR3 spans 13 amino acids. Per the germline V gene, CDR1 is SQVTM and CDR2 is ANQGSEA. CDR3 in amino acids: CSATAGGGTEAFF. In nucleotides, the CDR3 is TGCAGCGCCACAGCCGGGGGGGGCACTGAAGCTTTCTTT.

This clone has only a few counts. This chain uses TRBV11-3 with TRBJ2-5, with 10 bases matching TRBD1. V lost 4 bases, J lost 3 bases, and 5 bases stayed unmatched. This CDR3 has 15 amino acids. Germline V lookup: CDR1 SGHNT, CDR2 YENEEA. The CDR3 loop reads CASSSGQGDKETQYF. The CDR3 DNA sequence: TGTGCCAGCAGCTCAGGACAGGGGGATAAAGAGACCCAGTACTTC. The complete variable domain, with remaining parts taken from reference TRBV11-3 and TRBJ2-5, reads EAGVVQSPRYKIIEKKQPVAFWCNPISGHNTLYWYLQNLGQGPELLIRYENEEAVDDSQLPKDRFSAERLKGVDSTLKIQPAELGDSAVYLCASSSGQGDKETQYFGPGTRLLVL.

The V call is TRBV6-1, the J call TRBJ1-4; D gene ambiguous. Trimming pared 2 bases from V and 0 bases from J, leaving 7 bases between. CDR3 size: 15 residues. Germline V gene lookup returns CDR1 MNHNS and CDR2 SASEGT. This CDR3 is CASSEWESTNEKLFF. The CDR3 DNA reads TGTGCCAGCAGTGAATGGGAGTCAACTAATGAAAAACTGTTTTTT.